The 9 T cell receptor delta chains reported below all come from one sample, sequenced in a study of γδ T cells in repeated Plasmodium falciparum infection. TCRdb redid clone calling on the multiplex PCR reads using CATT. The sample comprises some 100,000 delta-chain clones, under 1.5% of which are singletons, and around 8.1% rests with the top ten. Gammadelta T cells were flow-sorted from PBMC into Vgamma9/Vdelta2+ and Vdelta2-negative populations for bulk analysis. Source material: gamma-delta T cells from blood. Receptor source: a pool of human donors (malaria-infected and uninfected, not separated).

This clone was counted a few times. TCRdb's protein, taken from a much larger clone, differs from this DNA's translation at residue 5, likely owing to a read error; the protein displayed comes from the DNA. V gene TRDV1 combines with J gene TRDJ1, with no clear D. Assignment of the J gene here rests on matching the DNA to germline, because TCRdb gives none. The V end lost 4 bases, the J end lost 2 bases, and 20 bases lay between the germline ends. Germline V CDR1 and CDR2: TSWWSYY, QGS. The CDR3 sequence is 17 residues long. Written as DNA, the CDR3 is TGTGCTCTTGGGGTTCCCCCGTCCCCAAGGAGGACCGATAAACTCATCTTT. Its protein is CALGVPPSPRRTDKLIF.

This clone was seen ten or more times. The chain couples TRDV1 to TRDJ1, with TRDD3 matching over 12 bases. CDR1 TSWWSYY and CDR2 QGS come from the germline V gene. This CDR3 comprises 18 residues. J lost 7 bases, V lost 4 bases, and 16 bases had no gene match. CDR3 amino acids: CALGVRGVPSGGYGKLIF. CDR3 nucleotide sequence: TGTGCTCTTGGGGTTAGGGGCGTACCATCTGGGGGATACGGTAAACTCATCTTT.

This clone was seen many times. Here the CDR3 reads CALGEPHSDLWGIGHDKLIF. The CDR3 nucleotides are TGTGCTCTTGGGGAACCACACTCCGATCTCTGGGGGATAGGACACGATAAACTCATCTTT. The chain uses TRDV1 and TRDJ1; the match to TRDD3 covers 10 bases. The CDR3 length is 20 residues. Per germline, CDR1 TSWWSYY and CDR2 QGS. Germline trimming cut 1 base from V and 4 bases from J; bases unmatched to any gene: 18.

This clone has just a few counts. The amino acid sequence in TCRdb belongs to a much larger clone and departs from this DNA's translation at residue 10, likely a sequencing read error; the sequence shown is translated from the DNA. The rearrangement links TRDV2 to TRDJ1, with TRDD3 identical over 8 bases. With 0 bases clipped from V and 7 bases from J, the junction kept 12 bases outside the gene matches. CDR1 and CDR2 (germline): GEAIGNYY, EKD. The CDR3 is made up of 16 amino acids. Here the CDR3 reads CACDTVGDTVRGKLIF. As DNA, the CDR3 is TGTGCCTGTGACACCGTTGGGGATACCGTCCGGGGTAAACTCATCTTT.

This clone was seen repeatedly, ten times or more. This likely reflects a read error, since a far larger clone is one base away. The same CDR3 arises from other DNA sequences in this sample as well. Here the CDR3 DNA reads TGTGCTCTTGGGGAGCCTCATTACTGGGGGATACAAAGGGAGAAACTCATCTTT. It yields the protein CALGEPHYWGIQREKLIF. This sequence joins TRDV1 and TRDJ1, with TRDD3 identical over 12 bases. Looked up from germline, CDR1 is TSWWSYY and CDR2 is QGS. The CDR3 length is 18 residues. V shed 3 bases and J 8 bases; nucleotides not matched to a gene: 16.

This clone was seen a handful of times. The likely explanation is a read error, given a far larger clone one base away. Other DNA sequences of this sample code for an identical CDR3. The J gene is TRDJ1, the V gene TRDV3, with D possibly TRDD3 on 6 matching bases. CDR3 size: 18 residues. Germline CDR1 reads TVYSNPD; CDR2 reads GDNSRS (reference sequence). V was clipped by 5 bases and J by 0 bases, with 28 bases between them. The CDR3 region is CAPSSECSTGGDTDKLIF. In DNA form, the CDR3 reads TGTGCCCCTTCTTCGGAATGCAGTACCGGGGGAGACACCGATAAACTCATCTTT.

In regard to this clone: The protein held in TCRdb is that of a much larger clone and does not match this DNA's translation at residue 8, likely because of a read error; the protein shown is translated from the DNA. CDR3 nucleotides: TGTGCTCTTGGGGCCTTCCGAGGACCTCCCGGACCGTACACCGATAAACTCATCTTT. Its protein is CALGAFRGPPGPYTDKLIF. The gene calls are TRDV1 and TRDJ1; weak D call: TRDD2 (6 bases). The J gene, missing from TCRdb, was assigned here through DNA to germline matching. Trimming removed 4 bases at V and 0 bases at J, with 24 bases between. This CDR3 has 19 residues. Germline V gives CDR1 TSWWSYY, CDR2 QGS.

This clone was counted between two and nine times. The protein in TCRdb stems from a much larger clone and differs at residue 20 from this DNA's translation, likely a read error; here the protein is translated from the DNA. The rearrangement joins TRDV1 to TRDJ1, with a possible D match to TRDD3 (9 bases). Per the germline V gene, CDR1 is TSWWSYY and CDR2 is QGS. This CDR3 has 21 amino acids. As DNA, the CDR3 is TGTGCTCTTGGGGGGGCCTTCCTAAGCCGTACTGGGGGAAAGTACACCGATAAACTCACCTTT. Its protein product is CALGGAFLSRTGGKYTDKLTF.

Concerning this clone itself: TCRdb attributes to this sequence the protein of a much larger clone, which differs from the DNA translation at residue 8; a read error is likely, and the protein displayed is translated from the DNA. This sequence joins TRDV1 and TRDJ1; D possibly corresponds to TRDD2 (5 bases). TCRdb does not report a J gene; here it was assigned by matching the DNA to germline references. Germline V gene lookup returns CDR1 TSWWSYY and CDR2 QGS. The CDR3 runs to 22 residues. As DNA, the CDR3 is TGTGCTCTTGGGGACTACCACTGCCCTACGTACGATTGGACGGGCGCCACCAATAAACTCATCTTT. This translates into CALGDYHCPTYDWTGATNKLIF.